This TCR beta chain was sequenced during a study of cytomegalovirus exposure and HLA in healthy donors. Study-wide context: Researchers found that approximately 77% of about 400 genotyped donors fell within the Caucasian-associated ancestry cluster.

Use of 60 Vbeta and 13 Jbeta primers characterized the PCR. The table came from immunoSEQ multiplex PCR; TCRdb's copy has only in-frame clones and leaves some out. The top ten hold roughly 6.7% of the sample, which has 140,000 to 150,000 clones, 60% to 80% seen once. CDR3 size: 15 residues. V lost 5 bases to trimming and J lost 8 bases, with 21 bases between them. Germline V gives CDR1 MNHEY, CDR2 SVGAGI. This chain connects TRBV6-5 to TRBJ1-2; no clear D gene. The receptor was isolated from a woman aged 35 to 49 in good health and CMV-seropositive. The sequenced sample was PBMCs. This CDR3 is CASSKLPVSSKGYTF. The CDR3 DNA reads TGTGCCAGCAGTAAACTCCCGGTATCCTCAAAAGGCTACACCTTC.